This TCR beta chain was observed in a study of regulatory T cells in long-lasting Graves disease. Overall study results and limits: Persistent disease preferred TRBV28, TRBJ1-2 and TRBJ2-5; new disease, TRBV20-1 and TRBJ2-1. Owing to a sample size that was small, accuracy may have been reduced.

The germline V and J ends were trimmed by 0 bases and 4 bases, with 6 bases remaining between them. Per the germline V gene, CDR1 is SGHAT and CDR2 is FQNNGV. There are 13 residues in the CDR3. Stated time point: persistent/refractory GD, antithyroid drugs over 5 years with positive TRAb. With RNA extracted from PBMCs as input, the TCR library was made. This clonotype was detected ten times or more. Antigen: not known. The authors built TCR beta libraries using iRepertoire HTBI primers and Arm-PCR of CDR3 regions. One entry per CDR3 protein, called by TCRdb with MiXCR from the multiplex PCR reads. The sample includes about 470,000 distinct CDR3 sequences, 20% to 25% of them seen just once.

The V call is TRBV11-2, the J call TRBJ1-1; D is unresolved. This sample comprised peripheral blood mononuclear cells (PBMCs), obtained when the disease was refractory, from a patient treated with antithyroid drugs. The sequence came from a female donor with Graves disease. CDR3 sequence (DNA): TGTGCCAGCAGCTTAGATTGGGGCACTGAAGCTTTCTTT. Residues: CASSLDWGTEAFF.